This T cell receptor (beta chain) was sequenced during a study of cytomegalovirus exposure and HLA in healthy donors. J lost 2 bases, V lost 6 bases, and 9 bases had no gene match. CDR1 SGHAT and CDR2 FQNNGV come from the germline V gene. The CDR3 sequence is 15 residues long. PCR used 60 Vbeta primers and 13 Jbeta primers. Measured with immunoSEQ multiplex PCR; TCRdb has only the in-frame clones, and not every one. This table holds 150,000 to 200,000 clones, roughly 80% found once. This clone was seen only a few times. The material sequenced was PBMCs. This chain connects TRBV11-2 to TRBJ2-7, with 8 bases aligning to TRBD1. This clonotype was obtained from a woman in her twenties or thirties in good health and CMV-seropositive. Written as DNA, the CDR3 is TGTGCCAGCAGTCCTACGGGGACAGGAACCTACGAGCAGTACTTC. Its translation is CASSPTGTGTYEQYF.